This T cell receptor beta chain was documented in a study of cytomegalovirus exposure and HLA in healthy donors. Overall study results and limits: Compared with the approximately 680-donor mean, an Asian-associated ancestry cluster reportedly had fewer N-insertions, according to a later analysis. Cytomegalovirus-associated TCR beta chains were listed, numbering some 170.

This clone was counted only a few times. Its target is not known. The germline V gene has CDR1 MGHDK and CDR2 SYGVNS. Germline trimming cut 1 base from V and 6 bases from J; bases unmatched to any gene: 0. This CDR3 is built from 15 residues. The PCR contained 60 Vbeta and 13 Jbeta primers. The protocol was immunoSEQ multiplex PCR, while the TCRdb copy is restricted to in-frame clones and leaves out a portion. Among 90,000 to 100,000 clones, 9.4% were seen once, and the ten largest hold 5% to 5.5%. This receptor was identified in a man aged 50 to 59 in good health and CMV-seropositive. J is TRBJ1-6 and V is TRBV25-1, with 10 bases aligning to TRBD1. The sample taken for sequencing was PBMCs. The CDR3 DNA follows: TGTGCCAGCAGTGAATGGGACAGGGGTAATTCACCCCTCCACTTT. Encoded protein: CASSEWDRGNSPLHF.